This TCR beta chain was identified in a study of blood T cell repertoires in COVID-19. Overall study context: Sources were T cells, B-cell-depleted T cells, or PBMCs; the material itself was cDNA or gDNA.

Clones were sequenced by immunoSEQ multiplex PCR, and TCRdb holds only the in-frame ones, with some missing. The data contain approximately 130,000 clones, roughly 86% of them singletons. Germline CDR1 reads KGHSH; CDR2 reads LQKENI. The CDR3 extends over 16 amino acids. V lost 3 bases to trimming and J lost 2 bases; unmatched junction nucleotides: 6. This receptor was identified in a human donor in a cohort sampled during active COVID-19. The gene calls are TRBV18 and TRBJ1-3; 8 nucleotides align to TRBD1. The sample consisted of peripheral blood. Here the CDR3 DNA reads TGTGCCAGCTCACCGACGACAGGGGTCGCTGGAAACACCATATATTTT. This sequence encodes CASSPTTGVAGNTIYF.